The T cell receptor (beta chain) under discussion was sequenced for a study of cytomegalovirus exposure and HLA in healthy donors. As for this clone: Its antigen is not known.

PCR involved 60 Vbeta and 13 Jbeta primers. In the original workflow: In a later analysis, around 12 million of some 80 million unique beta chains occurred in at least two donors. Using immunoSEQ multiplex PCR, the repertoire was profiled, and TCRdb retains in-frame clones only, with some absent. The V and J calls and clone size are taken from that table; D and trimming were inferred from the DNA. Here the sample spans under 150,000 clones, roughly 80% being singletons. Study-wide results and limits: Among the CMV-associated chains, a few were confirmed in vitro as specific for CMV antigens. When analyzed later, a missense DCLRE1C variant was found to be linked to TCR beta V- and J-gene trimming.

Germline V gives CDR1 MDHEN, CDR2 SYDVKM. The CDR3 has 14 residues. Trimming removed 6 bases from V and 5 bases from J; junction bases left unmatched: 9. The receptor's source is a woman in her forties or fifties in good health and CMV-seropositive. The V call is TRBV28, the J call TRBJ1-1, with 7 nucleotides matching TRBD1. What was sequenced was PBMCs. The CDR3 region has the DNA TGTGCCAGCAGCGCCCCAGGGGGGTGGACTGAAGCTTTCTTT. This gives the protein CASSAPGGWTEAFF. The entire variable domain, with the rest obtained from reference TRBV28 and TRBJ1-1, is as follows: DVKVTQSSRYLVKRTGEKVFLECVQDMDHENMFWYRQDPGLGLRLIYFSYDVKMKEKGDIPEGYSVSREKKERFSLILESASTNQTSMYLCASSAPGGWTEAFFGQGTRLTVV.